The rows below give T cell receptor beta chains drawn from one sample of a study of T-cell reconstitution after alpha-beta-depleted transplantation in children. In TCRdb, the PCR reads were re-called with MiXCR into one record per CDR3 protein. The sample shows a few hundred thousand distinct CDR3 sequences, roughly a tenth of them seen only once. This specimen was PBMCs, taken before TCRalphabeta/CD19-depleted stem cell transplant. The origin of the receptors is a boy less than two years old with acute myeloid leukemia, due to receive a stem cell transplant. Both conserved end residues are part of each CDR3. The D gene is left open where the match is weak. Only some rows state a clone size, as once, few, many or a class for expanded clones.

abundance,d_gene,v_gene,j_gene,CDR3aa,CDR3nt
few,TRBD1,TRBV7-9,TRBJ1-5,CASNRGDQPQHF,TGTGCCAGCAACAGGGGTGATCAGCCCCAGCATTTT
NA,TRBD1,TRBV6-5,TRBJ1-5,CASSSPQGGGNQPQHF,TGTGCCAGCAGTTCTCCCCAGGGGGGAGGCAATCAGCCCCAGCATTTT
many,NA,TRBV27,TRBJ1-1,CASSLTTGGKNTEAFF,TGTGCCAGCAGTTTAACCACAGGTGGCAAGAACACTGAAGCTTTCTTT
few,NA,TRBV12-3/TRBV12-4,TRBJ1-2,CASSPWDSRVGYTF,TGTGCCAGCAGTCCTTGGGACTCCCGGGTCGGCTACACCTTC
many,NA,TRBV20-1,TRBJ2-1,CSASSSWSEQFF,TGCAGTGCTAGCTCCTCGTGGTCGGAGCAGTTCTTC
few,NA,TRBV7-9,TRBJ2-7,CASIPSRRTSPERYF,TGTGCCAGCATCCCCTCTAGAAGGACCTCCCCCGAGCGGTACTTC
many,NA,TRBV29-1,TRBJ2-5,CSVEDLEAIQETQYF,TGCAGCGTTGAAGATCTTGAGGCAATTCAAGAGACCCAGTACTTC
many,NA,TRBV7-9,TRBJ2-1,CASSFVRLEYNEQFF,TGTGCCAGCAGCTTCGTTCGACTAGAATACAATGAGCAGTTCTTC
many,NA,TRBV25-1,TRBJ2-3,CASSESRGDTQYF,TGTGCCAGCAGTGAGTCCAGAGGGGATACGCAGTATTTT
many,TRBD1,TRBV10-3,TRBJ1-5,CAISEDRDSNQPQHF,TGTGCCATCAGCGAAGACAGGGATAGCAATCAGCCCCAGCATTTT
many,TRBD2,TRBV3-1,TRBJ2-5,CASSQVAGKSETQYF,TGTGCCAGCAGCCAAGTAGCGGGGAAGTCGGAGACCCAGTACTTC
few,NA,TRBV2,TRBJ1-5,CASRRDTYQPQHF,TGTGCCAGCAGACGGGACACTTATCAGCCCCAGCATTTT
many,NA,TRBV29-1,TRBJ2-2,CSFTKTQEAGELFF,TGCAGCTTCACGAAGACGCAAGAGGCCGGGGAGCTGTTTTTT
many,NA,TRBV6-5,TRBJ2-1,CASQGYNEQFF,TGTGCCAGCCAGGGTTACAATGAGCAGTTCTTC
many,NA,TRBV3-1,TRBJ2-7,CASSQDFLASTNEQYF,TGTGCCAGCAGCCAAGATTTCCTAGCATCCACTAACGAGCAGTACTTC
NA,NA,TRBV18,TRBJ1-5,CASSPGAGGEGNQPQHF,TGTGCCAGCTCACCTGGGGCCGGGGGCGAAGGCAATCAGCCCCAGCATTTT
many,TRBD2,TRBV20-1,TRBJ2-4,CSARSPGLKNIQYF,TGCAGTGCTAGAAGTCCGGGACTAAAAAACATTCAGTACTTC
many,NA,TRBV28,TRBJ2-7,CASSLFGQGSHEQYF,TGTGCCAGCAGTTTATTTGGCCAGGGTAGTCACGAGCAGTACTTC
many,NA,TRBV7-3,TRBJ2-5,CASSLRAQSGTQYF,TGTGCCAGCAGCTTAAGGGCGCAGTCCGGGACCCAGTACTTC
many,NA,TRBV3-1,TRBJ1-3,CASSQVWGSGNTIYF,TGTGCCAGCAGCCAAGTATGGGGCTCTGGAAACACCATATATTTT
once,NA,TRBV7-9,TRBJ2-4,CASSGGLDTSNRIQYF,TGTGCCAGCAGCGGGGGACTCGACACATCAAATCGCATTCAGTACTTC
many,TRBD2,TRBV5-1,TRBJ2-7,CASSRTGTSGSWEQYF,TGCGCCAGCAGCCGAACTGGGACTAGCGGGAGTTGGGAGCAGTACTTC
many,NA,TRBV20-1,TRBJ2-5,CSARDATGKETQYF,TGCAGTGCTAGAGACGCGACAGGAAAAGAGACCCAGTACTTC
many,TRBD1,TRBV5-1,TRBJ2-5,CASSFLPLRDRGRETQYF,TGCGCCAGCAGCTTCCTGCCCCTTAGGGACAGGGGACGGGAGACCCAGTACTTC
many,TRBD2,TRBV2,TRBJ2-3,CATGLAGFTDTQYF,TGTGCCACCGGACTAGCGGGATTCACAGATACGCAGTATTTT
few,TRBD1,TRBV7-3,TRBJ2-2,CASSFYRDRGPGELFF,TGTGCCAGCAGCTTCTACCGGGACAGGGGCCCCGGGGAGCTGTTTTTT
few,NA,TRBV20-1,TRBJ2-3,CSARAVSGVTRDTQYF,TGCAGTGCTAGAGCGGTTAGCGGAGTAACGAGGGATACGCAGTATTTT
many,NA,TRBV4-3,TRBJ2-3,CASSQGVGGPDTQYF,TGCGCCAGCAGCCAAGGGGTAGGAGGGCCAGATACGCAGTATTTT
few,NA,TRBV23-1,TRBJ2-7,CASTQYYEQYF,TGCGCCAGCACACAGTACTACGAGCAGTACTTC
NA,TRBD2,TRBV3-1,TRBJ2-1,CASSQDPIAGAYNEQFF,TGTGCCAGCAGCCAAGACCCTATAGCGGGAGCTTACAATGAGCAGTTCTTC
many,TRBD1,TRBV29-1,TRBJ1-1,CSVEDLGRGLYTEAFF,TGCAGCGTTGAAGATCTTGGCAGGGGGCTGTACACTGAAGCTTTCTTT
many,NA,TRBV7-3,TRBJ2-1,CASSSWSYNEQFF,TGTGCCAGCAGCTCATGGTCCTACAATGAGCAGTTCTTC
many,NA,TRBV12-3/TRBV12-4,TRBJ2-1,CASTLGGGSYNEQFF,TGTGCCAGCACCTTAGGTGGGGGCTCCTACAATGAGCAGTTCTTC
many,NA,TRBV11-2,TRBJ1-5,CASSPWAGKDQPQHF,TGTGCCAGCAGCCCCTGGGCAGGGAAGGATCAGCCCCAGCATTTT
NA,NA,TRBV19,TRBJ1-1,CASTPGMNTEAFF,TGTGCCAGTACCCCAGGGATGAACACTGAAGCTTTCTTT
few,TRBD2,TRBV14,TRBJ2-5,CASSQFRREGRRQETQYF,TGTGCCAGCAGCCAATTTAGGCGGGAGGGCCGGAGACAAGAGACCCAGTACTTC
NA,NA,TRBV5-8,TRBJ2-5,CASSSLTACETRYF,TGTGCCAGCAGCTCCCTGACAGCGTGTGAGACCCGGTACTTC
many,NA,TRBV28,TRBJ2-7,CASSSVDWGYEQYF,TGTGCCAGCAGTTCGGTGGACTGGGGATACGAGCAGTACTTC
many,TRBD2,TRBV7-2,TRBJ2-7,CASSLTSLAGEDEQYF,TGTGCCAGCAGCTTAACCTCACTAGCGGGAGAGGACGAGCAGTACTTC
many,NA,TRBV28,TRBJ2-5,CASSLQYGKYQETQYF,TGTGCCAGCAGTTTACAATACGGGAAGTACCAAGAGACCCAGTACTTC
many,NA,TRBV20-1,TRBJ1-2,CSASLSGASYGYTF,TGCAGTGCTAGCCTCTCGGGGGCGTCTTATGGCTACACCTTC
many,TRBD2,TRBV12-3/TRBV12-4,TRBJ2-7,CASSLGLAGAYEQYF,TGTGCCAGCAGTTTGGGACTAGCGGGAGCCTACGAGCAGTACTTC
NA,TRBD1,TRBV7-9,TRBJ2-3,CASSFSGTGGDTQYF,TGTGCCAGCAGCTTCTCCGGGACAGGGGGAGATACGCAGTATTTT
many,TRBD1,TRBV19,TRBJ2-3,CASSPGQGDTQYF,TGTGCCAGTAGTCCCGGACAGGGGGATACGCAGTATTTT
NA,TRBD1,TRBV12-3/TRBV12-4,TRBJ2-7,CASSLVGQGGGNYEQYF,TGTGCCAGCAGTTTGGTAGGACAGGGGGGGGGTAACTACGAGCAGTACTTC
many,NA,TRBV5-1,TRBJ2-5,CASSFGAEGTQYF,TGCGCCAGCAGCTTCGGGGCCGAAGGGACCCAGTACTTC
many,NA,TRBV11-2,TRBJ2-7,CASSERTRLTYEQYF,TGTGCCAGCAGCGAGAGGACTCGGTTAACCTACGAGCAGTACTTC
NA,TRBD2,TRBV12-3/TRBV12-4,TRBJ2-5,CASSLGLAGGGPETQYF,TGTGCCAGCAGTTTGGGACTAGCGGGGGGCGGTCCAGAGACCCAGTACTTC
many,NA,TRBV12-3/TRBV12-4,TRBJ1-5,CASSLSDSRQPQHF,TGTGCCAGCAGTTTATCCGACAGCCGCCAGCCCCAGCATTTT
many,NA,TRBV10-3,TRBJ1-5,CAISESEGVVRQPQHF,TGTGCCATCAGTGAGTCTGAAGGGGTTGTGCGTCAGCCCCAGCATTTT
NA,NA,TRBV11-3,TRBJ2-7,CASATAFSSYEQYF,TGTGCCAGCGCTACGGCCTTCAGCTCCTACGAGCAGTACTTC
NA,NA,TRBV4-1,TRBJ2-1,CASSQARRLIDPINEQFF,TGCGCCAGCAGCCAAGCCAGGCGGCTTATAGACCCTATCAATGAGCAGTTCTTC
many,NA,TRBV5-1,TRBJ2-7,CASSPDPDYEQYF,TGCGCCAGCAGCCCCGACCCGGACTACGAGCAGTACTTC
many,TRBD2,TRBV20-1,TRBJ2-7,CSARELAGYEQYF,TGCAGTGCTAGAGAACTAGCGGGCTACGAGCAGTACTTC
NA,TRBD2,TRBV27,TRBJ2-1,CASSFLLASGGGGEQFF,TGTGCCAGCAGTTTCCTTCTGGCTAGCGGGGGGGGTGGTGAGCAGTTCTTC
many,TRBD1,TRBV20-1,TRBJ1-5,CSAKGQGNQPQHF,TGCAGTGCTAAGGGACAGGGCAATCAGCCCCAGCATTTT
many,TRBD1,TRBV28,TRBJ2-3,CASSFGRGDRAKYTQYF,TGTGCCAGCAGTTTCGGTCGAGGGGACAGGGCGAAGTATACGCAGTATTTT
many,NA,TRBV28,TRBJ2-1,CASRTANYNEQFF,TGTGCCAGCAGGACAGCCAACTACAATGAGCAGTTCTTC
many,TRBD1,TRBV29-1,TRBJ1-2,CSVDKGTGASFYGYTF,TGCAGCGTTGATAAGGGGACAGGGGCTTCCTTTTATGGCTACACCTTC